Listed below are T cell receptor beta chains from one sample, sequenced in a study of vaccination effects on CD4 cells after COVID-19. The antigens for these receptors are not known. Generated by immunoSEQ multiplex PCR, the TCRdb table keeps only in-frame clones and is missing some. The table records 30,000 or so clones, around 70% of them present only once. The sequencing here drew on CD4+ T cells from PBMCs cultured with HCoV-229E spike peptides, taken after COVID-19 vaccination. These TCRs come from a human donor who received a COVID-19 vaccine. CDR3s include the opening cysteine and the closing phenylalanine or tryptophan. The D gene is left open where the match is weak. Some rows mark clone size as missing; the rest say once, few, many or name a class of expanded clone.

D	size	J	V	CDR3	DNA
NA	NA	TRBJ2-3	TRBV15	CATSRGSISTDTQYF	TGTGCCACCAGCAGAGGGAGTATCAGCACAGATACGCAGTATTTT
TRBD2	NA	TRBJ2-7	TRBV3-1/TRBV3-2	CASSQDLTSDYIGEQYF	TGTGCCAGCAGCCAAGATCTTACTAGCGATTACATCGGGGAGCAGTACTTC
TRBD2	NA	TRBJ2-1	TRBV7-9	CASSLGDYEKFF	TGTGCCAGCAGCTTAGGGGACTATGAGAAGTTCTTC
NA	NA	TRBJ2-2	TRBV10-3	CAAGGHLGGELFF	TGTGCCGCCGGGGGGCACCTGGGCGGGGAGCTGTTTTTT
NA	once	TRBJ1-2	TRBV5-1	CASSETEDYGYTF	TGCGCCAGCAGCGAAACAGAGGATTATGGCTACACCTTC
TRBD1	few	TRBJ1-5	TRBV6-2/TRBV6-3	CASSYSTGAQGNQPQHF	TGTGCCAGCAGTTACTCGACTGGGGCACAGGGGAATCAGCCCCAGCATTTT
NA	few	TRBJ2-2	TRBV5-4	CASSLGRGNTGELFF	TGTGCCAGCAGCTTGGGCAGGGGGAACACCGGGGAGCTGTTTTTT
TRBD2	NA	TRBJ2-7	TRBV5-1	CASSLFGRNYEQYF	TGCGCCAGCAGCTTGTTCGGGAGGAACTACGAGCAGTACTTC
TRBD1	NA	TRBJ1-1	TRBV7-6	CASSPGGAPLDTEAFF	TGTGCCAGCAGCCCAGGGGGCGCCCCGTTGGACACTGAAGCTTTCTTT
NA	NA	TRBJ1-6	TRBV19	CASSIKGVGQRNNSPLHF	TGTGCCAGTAGTATCAAGGGTGTGGGCCAGAGAAATAATTCACCCCTCCACTTT
TRBD1	NA	TRBJ1-1	TRBV18	CASSPGQGSTEAFF	TGTGCCAGCTCACCTGGACAGGGGAGCACTGAAGCTTTCTTT
TRBD1	NA	TRBJ1-6	TRBV18	CASSRTGDGAYNSPLHF	TGTGCCAGCTCACGTACAGGGGATGGCGCCTATAATTCACCCCTCCACTTT
NA	NA	TRBJ1-3	TRBV3-1/TRBV3-2	CASSPLSSGNTIYF	TGTGCCAGCAGCCCGCTCAGCTCTGGAAACACCATATATTTT
NA	NA	TRBJ1-2	TRBV9	CASSVPGRGGYTF	TGTGCCAGCAGCGTCCCGGGACGGGGCGGCTACACCTTC
TRBD2	NA	TRBJ2-1	TRBV4-2	CASGGRLATGNEQFF	TGTGCCAGCGGAGGTCGACTAGCCACTGGGAATGAGCAGTTCTTC
TRBD1	NA	TRBJ2-2	TRBV24-1	CATSDAPGQGNTGELFF	TGTGCCACCAGTGATGCACCGGGACAGGGGAACACCGGGGAGCTGTTTTTT
NA	NA	TRBJ2-5	TRBV25-1	CASSEYNGETQYF	TGTGCCAGCAGTGAATATAACGGGGAGACCCAGTACTTC